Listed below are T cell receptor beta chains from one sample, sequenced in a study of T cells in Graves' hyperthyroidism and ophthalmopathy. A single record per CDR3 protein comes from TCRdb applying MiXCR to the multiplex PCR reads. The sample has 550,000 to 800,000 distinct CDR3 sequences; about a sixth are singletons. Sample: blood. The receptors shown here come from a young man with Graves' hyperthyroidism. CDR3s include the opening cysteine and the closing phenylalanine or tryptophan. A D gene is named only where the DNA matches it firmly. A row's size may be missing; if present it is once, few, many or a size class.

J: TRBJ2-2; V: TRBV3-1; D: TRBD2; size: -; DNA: TGTGCCAGCAGCCAAGCGGGAGGGATCGGGGAGCTGTTTTTT; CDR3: CASSQAGGIGELFF
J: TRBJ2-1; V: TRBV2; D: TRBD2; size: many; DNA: TGTGCCAGCAGTGAACGTCCGGGAGGGGCTGGAAATGAGCAGTTCTTC; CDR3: CASSERPGGAGNEQFF
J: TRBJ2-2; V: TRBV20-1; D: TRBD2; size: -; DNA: TGCAGTGCTAGACCTAGCGGAAACACCGGGGAGCTGTTTTTT; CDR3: CSARPSGNTGELFF
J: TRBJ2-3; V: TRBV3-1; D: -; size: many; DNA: TGTGCCAGCAGCCAGGCGCCTAGCGTAGATACGCAGTATTTT; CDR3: CASSQAPSVDTQYF
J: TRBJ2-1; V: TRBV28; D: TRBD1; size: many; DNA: TGTGCCAGCAGTACCTGGACAGGTACCTACAATGAGCAGTTCTTC; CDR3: CASSTWTGTYNEQFF
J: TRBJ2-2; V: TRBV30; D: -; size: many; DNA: TGTGCCTGGAGAGGATCAGGCCCCGGGGAGCTGTTTTTT; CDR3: CAWRGSGPGELFF
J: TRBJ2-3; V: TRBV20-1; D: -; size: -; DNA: TGCAGTGCTGGCCCAGTCCCTTTCCAGCTTACGCAGTATTTT; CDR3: CSAGPVPFQLTQYF
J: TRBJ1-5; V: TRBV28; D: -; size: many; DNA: TGTGCCAGCAGTTTATTGGGTAATAGCAATCAGCCCCAGCATTTT; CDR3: CASSLLGNSNQPQHF
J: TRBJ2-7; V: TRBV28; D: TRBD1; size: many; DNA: TGTGCCAGCAGTTTCTTCGGGACAGCCTACGAGCAGTACTTC; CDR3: CASSFFGTAYEQYF
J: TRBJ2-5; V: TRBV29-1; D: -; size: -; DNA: TGCAGCGTTGAAGGCGACCTGATGGACCAAGAGACCCAGTACTTC; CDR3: CSVEGDLMDQETQYF
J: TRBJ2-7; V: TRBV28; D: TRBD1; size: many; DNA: TGTGCCAGCAGTTCTCTAGGGACAGGGCCGCCGTACGAGCAGTACTTC; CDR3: CASSSLGTGPPYEQYF
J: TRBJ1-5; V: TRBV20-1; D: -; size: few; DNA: TGCAGTGCTATGTGGGATACCGATCAGCCCCAGCATTTT; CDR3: CSAMWDTDQPQHF
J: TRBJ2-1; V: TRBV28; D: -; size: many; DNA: TGTGCCAGCACCTCGTGGGGAGAGAATGAGCAGTTCTTC; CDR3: CASTSWGENEQFF
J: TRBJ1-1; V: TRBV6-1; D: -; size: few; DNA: TGTGCCAGCAGTGAACTGGGGTACCCTGAAGCTTTCTTT; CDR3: CASSELGYPEAFF